This TCR beta chain is drawn from a study of blood T cells in healthy people across ages (dated by TCRdb to 2014 to 2015). Regarding the study in general: In model experiments, template switching captured roughly one uniquely barcoded TCR beta cDNA molecule for every two T cells. To track age-related changes in TCR beta repertoire diversity, the study relied on deep sequencing normalized with unique cDNA molecular identifiers. The donors were divided into four age groups: young (average about 16 years), middle-aged (around 37), aged (approximately 62) and long-lived (around 80). Using the same blood draw, the study looked at two additional independent replicas of 1 million unique cDNA reads for two donors, one aged 18 to 29 and the other aged 80 or older. To avoid experimental bias, donors of different ages were randomly spread across the sequencing lanes.

Receptor libraries were prepared by 5' RACE. Reads for this sample came from an Illumina HiSeq 2500. A second PCR of 7 to 11 cycles was performed with a sample-barcoded 5' primer and a J-beta primer mix. Each TCR beta cDNA molecule received a unique molecular identifier from a template-switch 5' adaptor carrying 12 random nucleotides. Each sample yielded at least 3 million CDR3-containing paired-end reads. All of the RNA was converted into first-strand cDNA using the Mint cDNA synthesis kit, with a TRBC-specific oligonucleotide serving as the primer. Following uracil-DNA glycosylase treatment, all cDNA underwent a first 18-cycle PCR with the universal primers M1SS and BC2_uni_R. As for the authors' bioinformatics: For normalization, 1 million high-quality reads were randomly selected from each sample, with every read carrying a distinct molecular identifier. Reads with shared molecular identifiers were discarded instead of being binned into consensus sequences. MiTCR, run with a Q25 quality threshold and the strictest error-elimination algorithm, handled CDR3 identification, clonotype clustering and error correction. A nonparametric unseen species model using Euler transformation provided a lower-bound estimate of total TCR beta diversity. The public reads were run again by TCRdb, first through fastp at Q25 and then through MiXCR, and only productive beta chains were kept. Each CDR3 protein gets just one entry, which takes the most common genes and DNA from the rows behind it. TCRdb, not the original authors, processed these V and J calls. The sample data list fewer than 900,000 distinct CDR3 sequences, and around 40% of these were observed just once. The biggest ten clones account for 20% of the sample.

V sheds 1 base and J sheds 11 bases, leaving 12 bases between their ends. The CDR3, cysteine through phenylalanine, is 13 amino acids long. CDR3 DNA is the only sequence kept; it has 39 bases, read in frame from the first base. From a lookup of the germline V gene (reference sequence), CDR1 and CDR2 are LGHDT and YNNKEL. Points the paper makes about the study in general: The CMV infection status of donors was not known, potentially confounding age-related changes in expanded clonotypes. A strong correlation was found between observed TCR beta diversity and the percentage of naive T cells measured by flow cytometry. Estimates of total diversity based on one million sequenced T cells were regarded as lower bounds and as underestimates. Observed TCR beta diversity per million T cells fell roughly linearly with age, and a significant reduction was already apparent by age about 38. Compared with the aged group, the long-lived group had more naive CD4+ T cells, fewer expanded clones and increased TCR diversity, suggesting age selection. Since profiling was done on bulk unsorted PBMCs, naive and antigen-experienced compartments could not be conclusively compared.

The donors were roughly 40 Caucasian individuals from Russia, aged roughly 6 to 90 years, who were systemically healthy. Ten milliliters of peripheral blood were drawn from each donor into EDTA-treated Vacutainer tubes. Ficoll-Paque density-gradient centrifugation was used to isolate PBMCs, with at least 6.5 million per sample. Total RNA was extracted from PBMCs with Trizol reagent, with at least 5.5 micrograms obtained per sample. Naive CD45RAhigh/CD27high T cell percentages were measured by flow cytometry on a PBMC aliquot from every donor. In this sample, this clonotype turned up once. Its specific antigen is unknown. Per-base qualities were not stored, and no clone one base away is much larger. Weak support is all one read offers.

The chain was built from TRBV3-1 and TRBJ2-1, and perhaps TRBD1 as D gene, on 6 matching bases. The receptor was derived from a woman aged 60-75 years in good health. Sequencing was performed on blood. The CDR3 in this case is CASSQVKGTKQFF. The nucleotide sequence reads TGTGCCAGCAGCCAAGTAAAGGGGACAAAGCAGTTCTTC.